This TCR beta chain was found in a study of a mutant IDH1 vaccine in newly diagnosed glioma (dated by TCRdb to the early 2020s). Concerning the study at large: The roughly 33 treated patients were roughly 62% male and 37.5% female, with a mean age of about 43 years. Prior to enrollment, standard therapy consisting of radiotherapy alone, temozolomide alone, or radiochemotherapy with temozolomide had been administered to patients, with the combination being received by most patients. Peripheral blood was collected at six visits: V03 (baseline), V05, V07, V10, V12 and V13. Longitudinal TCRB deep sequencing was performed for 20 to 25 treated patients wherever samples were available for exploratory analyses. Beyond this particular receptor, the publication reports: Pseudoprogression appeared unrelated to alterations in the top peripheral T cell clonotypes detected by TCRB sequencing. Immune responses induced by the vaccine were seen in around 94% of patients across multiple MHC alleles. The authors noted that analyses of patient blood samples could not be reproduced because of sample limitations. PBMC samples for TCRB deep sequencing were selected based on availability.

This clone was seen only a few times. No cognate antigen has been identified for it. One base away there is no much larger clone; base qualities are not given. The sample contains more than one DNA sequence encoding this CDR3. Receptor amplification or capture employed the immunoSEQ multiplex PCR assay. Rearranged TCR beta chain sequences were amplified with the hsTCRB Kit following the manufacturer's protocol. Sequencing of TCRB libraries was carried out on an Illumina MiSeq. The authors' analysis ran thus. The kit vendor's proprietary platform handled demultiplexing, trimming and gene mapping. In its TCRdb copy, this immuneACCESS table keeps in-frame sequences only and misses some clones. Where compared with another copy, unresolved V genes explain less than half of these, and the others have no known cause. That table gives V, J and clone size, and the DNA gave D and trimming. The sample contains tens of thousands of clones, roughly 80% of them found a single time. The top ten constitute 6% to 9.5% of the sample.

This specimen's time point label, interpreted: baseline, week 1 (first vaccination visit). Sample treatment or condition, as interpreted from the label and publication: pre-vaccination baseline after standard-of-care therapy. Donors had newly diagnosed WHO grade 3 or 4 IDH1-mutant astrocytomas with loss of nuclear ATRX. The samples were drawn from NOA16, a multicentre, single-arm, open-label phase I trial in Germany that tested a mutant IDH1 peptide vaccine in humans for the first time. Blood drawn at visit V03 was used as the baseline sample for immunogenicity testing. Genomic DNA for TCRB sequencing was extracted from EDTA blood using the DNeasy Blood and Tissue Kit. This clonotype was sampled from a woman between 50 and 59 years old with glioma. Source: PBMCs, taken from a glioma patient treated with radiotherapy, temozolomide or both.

The DNA sequence reads TGTGCCAGCTCACCAGGGCAGAACACTGAAGCTTTCTTT. The translation is CASSPGQNTEAFF. The rearrangement combines TRBV18 with TRBJ1-1; a confident D gene designation cannot be given. The germline ends are 5 bases apart after V is trimmed by 2 bases and J by 1 base. From the cysteine up to the phenylalanine, the CDR3 has a length of 13 residues. Only the CDR3 region is kept as DNA, spanning 39 bases read in frame from base 1. The germline V gene gives CDR1 as KGHSH and CDR2 as LQKENI.